The 5 T cell receptor beta chains in this list originate from one sample, sequenced in a study of cytomegalovirus exposure and HLA in healthy donors. 60 Vbeta and 13 Jbeta primers were used in PCR. Profiled with immunoSEQ multiplex PCR; TCRdb holds only in-frame clones, not every one. This table holds under 150,000 clones, 65% to 80% found once. The sample taken for sequencing was PBMCs. The receptors shown here come from a woman under 30 in good health and CMV-seronegative.

This clone was observed a handful of times. The genes are TRBV30 and TRBJ2-1, with 7 positions matching TRBD2. V dropped 2 bases and J dropped 10; count of bases not matched to a gene: 5. In germline, CDR1 is GTSNPN, CDR2 SVGIG (reference sequence). The CDR3 totals 12 residues. CDR3 protein: CAWSTASGEQFF. The CDR3 coding sequence is TGTGCCTGGAGTACAGCTAGCGGCGAGCAGTTCTTC.

The chain is built from TRBV30 and TRBJ1-4, with TRBD1 matching over 10 bases. The J segment lost 6 bases and the V segment lost 3 bases, leaving 4 bases of the junction unmatched. Per the germline V gene, CDR1 is GTSNPN and CDR2 is SVGIG (reference sequence). The CDR3 extends over 14 amino acids. The CDR3 DNA reads TGTGCCTGGAGCGGGGGACAGGGGTATGAAAAACTGTTTTTT. Its translation is CAWSGGQGYEKLFF.

This clone has only one observation. V and J are TRBV18 and TRBJ1-5; 8 bases are a match to TRBD1. The CDR3 is made up of 16 amino acids. Trimming took 4 bases from V and 3 from J; bases not matched to a gene: 8. CDR1 and CDR2 (germline): KGHSH, LQKENI. CDR3 nucleotide sequence: TGTGCCAGCTCACGGCAACAGGGGGGGAACAATCAGCCCCAGCATTTT. Translation: CASSRQQGGNNQPQHF.

The chain is built from TRBV4-1 and TRBJ2-7; D may be TRBD2 (6 bases). Germline V lookup: CDR1 MGHRA, CDR2 YSYEKL. The V and J ends lost 4 bases and 2 bases respectively, with 15 bases between them. This CDR3 comprises 15 residues. The CDR3 loop is CASSRIGAGTYEQYF. The CDR3 DNA reads TGCGCCAGCAGCCGGATCGGGGCGGGGACCTACGAGCAGTACTTC.

This chain joins TRBV5-1 and TRBJ2-5, with D possibly being TRBD1 (6 bases). Trimming stripped 0 bases from V and 2 bases from J, with 8 bases between. This CDR3 contains 14 residues. CDR1 and CDR2 (germline): SGHRS, YFSETQ. This CDR3 is CASSLEGGQETQYF. Here the CDR3 DNA reads TGCGCCAGCAGCTTGGAAGGGGGACAAGAGACCCAGTACTTC.